This T cell receptor beta chain was found in a study of glioma-infiltrating T cells after dendritic cell vaccination. Study as a whole: Samples are from glioblastoma patients in Phase I and II dendritic cell vaccine trials. Patients received three intradermal dendritic cell vaccine injections at biweekly intervals. Treatment, given 2003 to 2012, was autologous tumor lysate-pulsed dendritic cell vaccination.

This CDR3 spans 13 amino acids. The germline CDR1 and CDR2 sequences are SGHRS and YFSETQ. The V gene lost 2 bases and the J gene lost 4 bases, with 9 bases spanning the gap. The time point: after dendritic cell vaccination, including at tumor progression/relapse. TCRdb keeps only in-frame clones here, not all; method: immunoSEQ multiplex PCR. Among tens of thousands of clones listed, approximately 81% were seen once. The chain couples TRBV5-1 to TRBJ2-5; D remains unclear. The clonotype comes from a human donor with glioblastoma. The sample was blood, taken after dendritic cell vaccination. CDR3 loop: CASSFQIGETQYF. In DNA, the CDR3 is TGCGCCAGCAGCTTCCAAATCGGAGAGACCCAGTACTTC.